What follows are 14 T cell receptor beta chains derived from one specimen sequenced in a study of human T cells and chemical hapten exposure. Documented time point: patch test 2, 6 weeks after DPC sensitization. Treatment given: therapeutic diphenylcyclopropenone sensitization with weekly scalp DPC. TCRdb ran MiXCR on the RACE reads and lists one entry per CDR3 protein. The data contain roughly 380,000 distinct CDR3 sequences, about 6.3% of them singletons. The specimen comprised whole blood, sampled in connection with sensitization to the hapten diphenylcyclopropenone (DPC). The receptor set was obtained from a woman aged 18-30 years with alopecia areata. Some clones in this sample may be carry-over from other donors' samples.

This clonotype was seen many times. The chain links TRBV12-3 or TRBV12-4 to TRBJ1-2; possible D gene TRBD1, 5 bases. Between the trimmed V and J ends, which lost 4 bases and 4 bases, there was a span of 10 bases. There are 13 residues in the CDR3. The CDR3 region is CASSSSDTYGYTF. In DNA, the CDR3 is TGTGCCAGCAGTTCCTCGGACACCTATGGCTACACCTTC.

This clonotype was seen repeatedly, ten times or more. This chain connects TRBV7-9 to TRBJ1-1; D remains unclear. The V end lost 3 bases, the J end lost 6 bases, and 8 bases lay between the germline ends. Germline V lookup: CDR1 SEHNR, CDR2 FQNEAQ (reference sequence). The CDR3 consists of 12 residues. As DNA, the CDR3 is TGTGCCAGCAGCTTTGGTCAGGCTGAAGCTTTCTTT. Amino acids: CASSFGQAEAFF.

This clonotype was detected many times. CDR3 bases: TGTGCCAGCAGTTTATTGTTGGGTTCCACTGAAGCTTTCTTT. Amino acid sequence: CASSLLLGSTEAFF. This chain links TRBV12-3 or TRBV12-4 with TRBJ1-1; D call uncertain. Trimming removed 2 bases from V and 4 bases from J, with 11 bases in between. The CDR3 runs 14 residues.

This clonotype showed up many times. The chain uses TRBV5-1 and TRBJ2-2; 7 positions agree with TRBD2. Germline lookup yields CDR1 SGHRS and CDR2 YFSETQ. V gave up 3 bases and J gave up 9 bases; unmatched junction bases: 8. There are 14 residues in the CDR3. The CDR3 region has the DNA TGCGCCAGCAGCTCGGAGGGAGGGTCCCGGGAGCTGTTTTTT. Its translation is CASSSEGGSRELFF.

This clonotype was counted many times. The V gene is TRBV6-2 or TRBV6-3, the J gene TRBJ1-1; TRBD1 is a possible D gene (6 bases). V shed 11 bases and J shed 2 bases, with 15 bases lying between them. The CDR3 is 13 amino acids. Germline lookup yields CDR1 MNHEY and CDR2 SVGEGT. The CDR3 DNA follows: TGTGCCTCCAGGGGAACGGTTAACACTGAAGCTTTCTTT. The encoded protein is CASRGTVNTEAFF.

This clonotype was seen more than once but under ten times. The chain is built from TRBV3-1 and TRBJ2-1; the match to TRBD1 covers 8 bases. The ends lost 0 bases at V and 4 bases at J; junction bases unmatched: 5. Germline V gives CDR1 LGHDT, CDR2 YNNKEL (reference sequence). The CDR3 covers 16 residues. CDR3 DNA sequence: TGTGCCAGCAGCCAAGATCCGGACAGGGCGTACAATGAGCAGTTCTTC. It yields the protein CASSQDPDRAYNEQFF.

Details on this clonotype: Just one base apart from a much larger clone, this may be a read error. The gene calls are TRBV6-5 and TRBJ2-5; 7 nucleotides agree with TRBD2. CDR1 and CDR2 from the germline V gene are MNHEY and SVGAGI. The CDR3 runs 14 residues. Trimming took 4 bases from V and 5 from J; bases not matched to a gene: 7. The CDR3 loop is CASSWGREGETQYF. CDR3 coding DNA: TGTGCCAGCAGTTGGGGAAGGGAGGGGGAGACCCAGTACTTC.

This clonotype was seen more than once but under ten times. CDR3 DNA sequence: TGTGCCAGCAGCTACTTATTCTACAAGGAAGGGACCGGGGAGCTGTTTTTT. Amino acids: CASSYLFYKEGTGELFF. The chain uses TRBV5-5 and TRBJ2-2; D remains ambiguous. Germline-derived CDR1 and CDR2 are SGHKS and YYEKEE (reference sequence). V was cut by 3 bases and J by 5 bases, with 20 bases left in between. The CDR3 has 17 residues.

The chain joins TRBV6-5 to TRBJ2-5; 9 bases map to TRBD1. The CDR3 length is 15 residues. CDR1 and CDR2 from the germline V gene are MNHEY and SVGAGI. Germline trimming cut 1 base from V and 3 bases from J; bases unmatched to any gene: 3. The DNA of the CDR3 is TGTGCCAGCAGTTACTACGGACAGGGGAAAGAGACCCAGTACTTC. Protein product: CASSYYGQGKETQYF.

The V call is TRBV29-1, the J call TRBJ2-1, with D unresolved. This CDR3 has 14 amino acids. From germline, CDR1 is SQVTM and CDR2 ANQGSEA. V lost 4 bases to trimming and J lost 2 bases, with 12 bases between them. The CDR3 loop reads CSVAIRPAYNEQFF. Here the CDR3 DNA reads TGCAGCGTTGCTATAAGACCAGCCTACAATGAGCAGTTCTTC.

This clonotype was observed many times. The rearrangement joins TRBV6-6 to TRBJ1-1; 12 bases are shared with TRBD1. Germline CDR1 reads MNHNY; CDR2 reads SVGAGI (reference sequence). CDR3 length: 15 amino acids. V trimming: 5 bases; J trimming: 5 bases; junction bases outside the gene matches: 6. Here the CDR3 reads CASSTGTGGETEAFF. CDR3 in DNA: TGTGCCAGCAGTACCGGGACAGGGGGCGAAACTGAAGCTTTCTTT.

The chain combines TRBV2 with TRBJ2-3; TRBD2 matches 9 bases. Trimming cost V 4 bases and J 2 bases; bases outside gene matches: 4. This CDR3 comprises 15 residues. From germline, CDR1 is SNHLY and CDR2 FYNNEI. CDR3 coding DNA: TGTGCCAGCAGTGCCGGACTAGCGCTCACAGATACGCAGTATTTT. Protein product: CASSAGLALTDTQYF.

This clonotype was seen ten or more times. This chain connects TRBV3-1 to TRBJ1-6; weak D call: TRBD1 (6 bases). V was trimmed by 3 bases and J by 7 bases, leaving 10 bases between them. This CDR3 contains 14 residues. CDR1 and CDR2 from the germline V gene are LGHDT and YNNKEL (reference sequence). CDR3 sequence reads: CASSHEGTNSPLHF. DNA of the CDR3: TGTGCCAGCAGCCACGAGGGGACAAATTCACCCCTCCACTTT.

The V call is TRBV6-5, the J call TRBJ1-2; no definite D call. Germline assignment: CDR1 MNHEY and CDR2 SVGAGI. V was cut by 6 bases and J by 8 bases, with 16 bases left in between. The CDR3 is 13 residues long. The CDR3 sequence is CASSRDGILGYTF. CDR3 DNA sequence: TGTGCCAGCAGCCGCGACGGGATCCTCGGCTACACCTTC.